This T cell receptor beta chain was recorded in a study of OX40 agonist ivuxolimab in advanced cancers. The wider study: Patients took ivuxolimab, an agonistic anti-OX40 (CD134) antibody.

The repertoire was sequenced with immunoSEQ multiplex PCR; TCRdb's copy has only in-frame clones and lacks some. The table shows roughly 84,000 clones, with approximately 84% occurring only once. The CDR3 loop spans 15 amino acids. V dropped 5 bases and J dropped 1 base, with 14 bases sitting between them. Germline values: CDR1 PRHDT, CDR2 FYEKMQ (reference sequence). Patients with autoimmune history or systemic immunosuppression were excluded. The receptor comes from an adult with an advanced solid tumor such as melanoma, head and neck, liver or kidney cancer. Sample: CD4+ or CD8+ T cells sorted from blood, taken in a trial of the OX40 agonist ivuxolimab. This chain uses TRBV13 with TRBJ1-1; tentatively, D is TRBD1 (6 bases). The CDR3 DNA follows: TGTGCCAGCAGCCCCGGGGACACGCGGAACACTGAAGCTTTCTTT. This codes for CASSPGDTRNTEAFF.